This TCR beta chain came from a study of beta chain features in type 1 diabetes. Reverse transcription of all isolated RNA meant that expressed TCRB transcripts were sequenced. The repertoire was sequenced with immunoSEQ multiplex PCR; TCRdb's copy has only in-frame clones and lacks some. The sample lists roughly 380,000 clones, roughly a fifth seen once, with approximately 0.041% in the top ten. This clone was counted a few times. V shed 4 bases and J shed 4 bases, with 16 bases lying between them. This CDR3 region has 15 residues. Germline V gene sequence: CDR1 MNHEY, CDR2 SMNVEV (reference sequence).

Sequenced material: naive CD4+ T cells from blood. This chain connects TRBV27 to TRBJ2-5; the D gene is possibly TRBD1 (5 bases). This TCR was recovered from a woman between 18 and 30 years old in good health. Here the CDR3 reads CASSSQGNPPETQYF. The CDR3 coding sequence is TGTGCCAGCAGTTCTCAGGGTAACCCCCCAGAGACCCAGTACTTC.